Listed below are T cell receptor beta chains from one sample, sequenced in a study of cytomegalovirus exposure and HLA in healthy donors. Only in-frame clones appear in the TCRdb table, and some are missing; sequencing was by immunoSEQ multiplex PCR. The data hold more than 95,000 clones, with roughly four fifths observed a single time. Source material: PBMCs. All receptors come from a man aged 45-65 years in good health and CMV-seropositive. The CDR3 runs from the conserved cysteine through the conserved F or W. D genes are given only for firm matches. Some rows mark clone size as missing; the rest say once, few, many or name a class of expanded clone.

>TRBV6-1|once|TRBJ1-6|NA
CASSDYSRGENSPLHF
TGTGCCAGCAGTGACTATAGCAGGGGCGAAAATTCACCCCTCCACTTT
>TRBV5-1|NA|TRBJ1-4|NA
CASSLALGAEKLFF
TGCGCCAGCAGCTTGGCCTTAGGGGCGGAAAAACTGTTTTTT
>TRBV2|NA|TRBJ2-5|NA
CASRERTETQYF
TGTGCCAGCAGGGAGAGAACCGAGACCCAGTACTTC
>TRBV7-9|few|TRBJ2-1|TRBD2
CALSGSSYNEQFF
TGTGCCCTAAGCGGGAGCTCCTACAATGAGCAGTTCTTC
>TRBV25-1|few|TRBJ1-4|TRBD1
CASSVNPGQGKEKLFF
TGTGCCAGCAGTGTAAATCCGGGACAGGGAAAAGAAAAACTGTTTTTT
>TRBV7-9|NA|TRBJ2-2|NA
CASSHRQNTGELFF
TGTGCCAGCAGCCATCGACAGAACACCGGGGAGCTGTTTTTT
>TRBV29-1|NA|TRBJ1-2|NA
CSVEALGGYGYTF
TGCAGCGTTGAGGCCCTAGGCGGCTATGGCTACACCTTC
>TRBV7-9|NA|TRBJ2-3|TRBD2
CASSGSGGNTYF
TGTGCCAGCAGCGGATCGGGGGGTAACACGTATTTT
>TRBV11-3|few|TRBJ2-7|NA
CASSLALSSEQYF
TGTGCCAGCAGCTTAGCTTTGTCCAGCGAGCAGTACTTC
>TRBV7-9|NA|TRBJ1-2|NA
CASSFGSLNYGYTF
TGTGCCAGCAGCTTCGGGTCTCTCAACTATGGCTACACCTTC
>TRBV21-1|NA|TRBJ2-1|NA
CASSNQGLSDNEQFF
TGTGCCAGCAGCAATCAGGGGTTGTCGGACAATGAGCAGTTCTTC
>TRBV4-1|NA|TRBJ1-2|NA
CASSQDRGDYGYTF
TGCGCCAGCAGCCAAGACAGGGGCGACTATGGCTACACCTTC
>TRBV19|NA|TRBJ2-1|TRBD2
CASSQTSGAYNNEQFF
TGTGCCAGTAGTCAGACTAGCGGGGCCTACAACAATGAGCAGTTCTTC
>TRBV10-1|NA|TRBJ2-3|TRBD1
CASSTDRAFTDTQYF
TGCGCCAGCAGTACGGACAGGGCTTTCACAGATACGCAGTATTTT
>TRBV7-2|few|TRBJ2-2|NA
CASSLVYGELFF
TGTGCCAGCAGCTTAGTGTACGGGGAGCTGTTTTTT
>TRBV5-4|once|TRBJ2-3|TRBD2
CASSSRTSGATDTQYF
TGTGCCAGCAGCTCTCGGACTAGCGGAGCCACAGATACGCAGTATTTT
>TRBV6-5|few|TRBJ2-3|NA
CASSLTISDTQYF
TGTGCCAGCAGCCTTACTATATCAGATACGCAGTATTTT
>TRBV29-1|NA|TRBJ2-7|NA
CSVFETNYEQYF
TGCAGCGTTTTTGAGACAAACTACGAGCAGTACTTC
>TRBV5-4|NA|TRBJ2-5|TRBD2
CASSLLVLAGGEQTQYF
TGTGCCAGCAGCTTGCTCGTACTAGCGGGAGGGGAACAGACCCAGTACTTC
>TRBV29-1|few|TRBJ1-3|TRBD1
CSVEDGTGGNTIYF
TGCAGCGTTGAAGACGGGACAGGGGGAAACACCATATATTTT
>TRBV14|few|TRBJ2-4|NA
CASSETWGQNIQYF
TGTGCCAGCAGCGAAACATGGGGGCAAAACATTCAGTACTTC
>TRBV9|NA|TRBJ1-1|NA
CASSVGGGWAGAEAFF
TGTGCCAGCAGCGTAGGAGGGGGATGGGCCGGAGCTGAAGCTTTCTTT
>TRBV29-1|NA|TRBJ2-7|NA
CSVEGRGTYEQYF
TGCAGCGTTGAAGGAAGGGGAACCTACGAGCAGTACTTC
>TRBV6-4|few|TRBJ2-1|TRBD2
CASSPSSGRPYNEQFF
TGTGCCAGCAGTCCCTCTAGCGGGAGACCGTACAATGAGCAGTTCTTC
>TRBV5-4|NA|TRBJ2-2|NA
CASSPNRAGELFF
TGTGCCAGCAGCCCGAACAGGGCCGGGGAGCTGTTTTTT
>TRBV9|NA|TRBJ2-5|TRBD1
CASSPQQTGFETQYF
TGTGCCAGCAGCCCCCAGCAGACAGGGTTCGAGACCCAGTACTTC
>TRBV5-5|few|TRBJ2-3|TRBD2
CASSLGVAGEDTQYF
TGTGCCAGCAGCTTGGGGGTAGCGGGAGAAGATACGCAGTATTTT
>TRBV5-1|NA|TRBJ1-1|NA
CASSLEAAQAGAFF
TGCGCCAGCAGCTTGGAAGCTGCGCAGGCCGGAGCTTTCTTT
>TRBV13|NA|TRBJ1-6|NA
CASSPPPPTRYNSPLHF
TGTGCCAGCAGCCCTCCTCCTCCAACTAGGTATAATTCACCCCTCCACTTT
>TRBV19|NA|TRBJ1-2|TRBD1
CASDRGGYGYTF
TGTGCCAGTGACAGGGGTGGCTATGGCTACACCTTC
>TRBV19|NA|TRBJ2-1|NA
CASTLTGWNEQFF
TGTGCCAGTACGCTTACAGGGTGGAATGAGCAGTTCTTC
>TRBV29-1|NA|TRBJ2-1|TRBD2
CSAERKTSGRDEQFF
TGCAGCGCCGAGAGGAAGACTAGCGGGAGAGATGAGCAGTTCTTC
>TRBV2|NA|TRBJ2-7|NA
CASSAGQYF
TGTGCCAGCAGTGCGGGGCAGTACTTC
>TRBV7-9|NA|TRBJ2-2|TRBD2
CASRLGAGGTGELFF
TGTGCCAGCAGGCTAGGGGCGGGAGGCACCGGGGAGCTGTTTTTT
>TRBV6-5|NA|TRBJ2-3|NA
CASSYSGARPDTQYF
TGTGCCAGCAGTTACTCGGGGGCCCGACCGGATACGCAGTATTTT
>TRBV5-6|NA|TRBJ2-5|NA
CASSRGRTGDFQEQYF
TGTGCCAGCAGCCGCGGGAGGACAGGGGACTTTCAGGAGCAGTACTTC
>TRBV6-5|NA|TRBJ1-1|NA
CASSYAGGTEAFF
TGTGCCAGCAGTTACGCGGGGGGCACTGAAGCTTTCTTT
>TRBV2|NA|TRBJ2-7|NA
CASSGGFSSYEQYF
TGTGCCAGCAGTGGCGGGTTCAGCTCCTACGAGCAGTACTTC
>TRBV12-5|once|TRBJ2-1|TRBD2
CASGLLLTSGGANEQFF
TGTGCTAGTGGTTTACTACTTACTAGCGGGGGGGCCAATGAGCAGTTCTTC
>TRBV11-3|NA|TRBJ1-4|NA
CASSLGESNEKLFF
TGTGCCAGCAGCTTGGGAGAGTCTAATGAAAAACTGTTTTTT
>TRBV13|NA|TRBJ1-5|TRBD1
CASSAGQGSNQPQHF
TGTGCCAGCAGCGCCGGACAGGGAAGCAATCAGCCCCAGCATTTT
>TRBV20-1|NA|TRBJ1-2|NA
CSPLKDGYTF
TGCAGCCCTCTAAAAGATGGCTACACCTTC
>TRBV6-5|NA|TRBJ2-7|TRBD1
CASSYPDRVRLYEQYF
TGTGCCAGCAGTTACCCCGACAGGGTTCGCCTCTACGAGCAGTACTTC
>TRBV21-1|NA|TRBJ2-1|NA
CASAPARGNEQFF
TGTGCCAGCGCCCCAGCTAGGGGCAATGAGCAGTTCTTC